Detailed here is one T cell receptor beta chain. The V gene's germline CDR1 is SGHTA and CDR2 FQGTGA. This CDR3 region has 15 residues. The V and J ends lost 1 base and 1 base, in that order; junction bases with no gene match: 1. These data belong to a study of cytomegalovirus exposure and HLA in healthy donors. PCR was performed using 60 Vbeta and 13 Jbeta primers. Profiling relied on immunoSEQ multiplex PCR, and the TCRdb table lists in-frame clones only, not all of them. This sample yields about 97,000 clones, of which under 85% are seen a single time; 1.5% to 2% belongs to the top ten. The chain links TRBV7-3 to TRBJ2-3; TRBD2 aligns across 8 bases. Sequences were obtained from PBMCs. This clonotype originated in a woman between 40 and 55 years old in good health and CMV-seronegative. In DNA form, the CDR3 reads TGTGCCAGCAGCTTAAACGGGGGGGGCACAGATACGCAGTATTTT. Amino acids: CASSLNGGGTDTQYF.